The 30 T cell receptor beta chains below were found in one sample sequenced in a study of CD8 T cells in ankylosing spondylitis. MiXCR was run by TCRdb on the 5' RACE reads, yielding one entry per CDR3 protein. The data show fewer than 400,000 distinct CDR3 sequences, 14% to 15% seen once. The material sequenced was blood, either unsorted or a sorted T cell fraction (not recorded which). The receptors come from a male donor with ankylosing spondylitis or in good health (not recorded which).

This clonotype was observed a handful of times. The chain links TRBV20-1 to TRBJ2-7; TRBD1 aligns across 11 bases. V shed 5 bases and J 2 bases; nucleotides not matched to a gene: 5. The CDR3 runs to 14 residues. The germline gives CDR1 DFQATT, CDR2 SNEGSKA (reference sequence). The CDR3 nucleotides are TGCAGTGCTTACGGGACAGGGGGAACCTACGAGCAGTACTTC. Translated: CSAYGTGGTYEQYF.

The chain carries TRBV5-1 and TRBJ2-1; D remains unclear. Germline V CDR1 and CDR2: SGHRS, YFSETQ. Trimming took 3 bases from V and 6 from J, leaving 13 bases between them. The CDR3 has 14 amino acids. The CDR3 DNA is TGCGCCAGCAGCTCGACCCTGGATCCCAATGAGCAGTTCTTC. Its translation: CASSSTLDPNEQFF.

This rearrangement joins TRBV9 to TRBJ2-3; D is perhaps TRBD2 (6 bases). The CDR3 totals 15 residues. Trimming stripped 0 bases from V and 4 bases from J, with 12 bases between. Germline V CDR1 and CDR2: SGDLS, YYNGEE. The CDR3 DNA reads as TGTGCCAGCAGCGTAGGCGGGGTGACCTCAGATACGCAGTATTTT. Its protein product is CASSVGGVTSDTQYF.

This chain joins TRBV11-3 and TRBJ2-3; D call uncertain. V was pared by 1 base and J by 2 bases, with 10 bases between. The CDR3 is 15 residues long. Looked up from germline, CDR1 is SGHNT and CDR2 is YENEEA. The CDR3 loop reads CASSLGAQDTDTQYF. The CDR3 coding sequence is TGTGCCAGCAGCTTAGGGGCCCAGGACACAGATACGCAGTATTTT.

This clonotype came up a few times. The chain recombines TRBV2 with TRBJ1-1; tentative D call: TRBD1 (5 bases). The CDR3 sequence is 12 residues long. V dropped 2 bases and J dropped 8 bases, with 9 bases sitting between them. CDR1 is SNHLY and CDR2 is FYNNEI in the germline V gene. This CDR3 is CASSETGPEAFF. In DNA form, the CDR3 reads TGTGCCAGCAGTGAAACGGGGCCAGAAGCTTTCTTT.

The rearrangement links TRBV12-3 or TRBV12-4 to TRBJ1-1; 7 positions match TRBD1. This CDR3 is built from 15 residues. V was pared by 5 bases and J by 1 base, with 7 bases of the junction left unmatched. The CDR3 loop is CASSPRGQQNTEAFF. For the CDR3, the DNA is TGTGCCAGCAGTCCTCGGGGACAGCAGAACACTGAAGCTTTCTTT.

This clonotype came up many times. CDR3 sequence (DNA): TGTGCCAGCAGCCAAGTGCCGCGAGCTAATTCACCCCTCCACTTT. Residues: CASSQVPRANSPLHF. V and J are TRBV3-1 and TRBJ1-6, with unresolved D. The ends were cut back, 1 base at V and 6 bases at J, with 10 bases in the middle. Germline CDR1 reads LGHDT; CDR2 reads YNNKEL (reference sequence). This CDR3 region has 15 residues.

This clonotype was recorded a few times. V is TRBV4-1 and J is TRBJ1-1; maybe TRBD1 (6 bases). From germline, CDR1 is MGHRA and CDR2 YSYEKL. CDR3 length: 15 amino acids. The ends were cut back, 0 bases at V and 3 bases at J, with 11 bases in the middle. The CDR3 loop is CASSQEGQGYTEAFF. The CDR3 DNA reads TGCGCCAGCAGCCAAGAGGGGCAGGGGTACACTGAAGCTTTCTTT.

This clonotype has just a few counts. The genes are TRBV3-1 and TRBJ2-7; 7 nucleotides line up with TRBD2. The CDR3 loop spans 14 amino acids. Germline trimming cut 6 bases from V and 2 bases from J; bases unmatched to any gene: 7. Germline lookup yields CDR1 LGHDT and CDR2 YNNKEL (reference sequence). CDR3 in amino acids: CASRPSGIPYEQYF. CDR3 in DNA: TGTGCCAGCAGACCGAGCGGGATCCCCTACGAGCAGTACTTC.

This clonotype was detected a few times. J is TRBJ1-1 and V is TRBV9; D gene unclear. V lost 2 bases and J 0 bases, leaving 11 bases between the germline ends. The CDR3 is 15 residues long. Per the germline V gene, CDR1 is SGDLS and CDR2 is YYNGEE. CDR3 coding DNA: TGTGCCAGCAGCGTTTCAGCAGTAATGAACACTGAAGCTTTCTTT. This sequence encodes CASSVSAVMNTEAFF.

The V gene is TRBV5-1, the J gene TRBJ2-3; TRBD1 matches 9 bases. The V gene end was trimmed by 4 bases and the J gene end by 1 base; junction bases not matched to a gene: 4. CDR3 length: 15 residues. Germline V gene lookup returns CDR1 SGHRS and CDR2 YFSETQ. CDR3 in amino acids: CASSLQGARTDTQYF. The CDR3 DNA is TGCGCCAGCAGCCTACAGGGGGCCCGCACAGATACGCAGTATTTT.

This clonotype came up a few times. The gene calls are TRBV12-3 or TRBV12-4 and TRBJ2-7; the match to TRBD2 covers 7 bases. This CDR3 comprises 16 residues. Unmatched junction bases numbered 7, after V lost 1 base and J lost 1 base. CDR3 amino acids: CASSLGEGTPSYEQYF. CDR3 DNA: TGTGCCAGCAGTTTAGGGGAGGGCACCCCTTCCTACGAGCAGTACTTC.

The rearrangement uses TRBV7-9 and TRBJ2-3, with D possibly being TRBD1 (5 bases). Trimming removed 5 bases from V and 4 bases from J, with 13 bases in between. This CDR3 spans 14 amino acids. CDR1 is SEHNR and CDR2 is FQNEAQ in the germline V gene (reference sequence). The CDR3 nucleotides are TGTGCCAGCAGCCCAACCAGGGATGCAGATACGCAGTATTTT. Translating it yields CASSPTRDADTQYF.

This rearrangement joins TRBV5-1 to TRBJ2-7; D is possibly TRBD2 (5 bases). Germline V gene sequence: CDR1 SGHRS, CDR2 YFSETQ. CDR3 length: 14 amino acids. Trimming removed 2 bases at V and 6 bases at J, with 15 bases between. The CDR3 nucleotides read TGCGCCAGCAGCTTAAGCCGGGGAACGGCCGAGCAGTACTTC. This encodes CASSLSRGTAEQYF. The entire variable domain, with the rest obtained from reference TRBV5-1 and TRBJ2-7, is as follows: KAGVTQTPRYLIKTRGQQVTLSCSPISGHRSVSWYQQTPGQGLQFLFEYFSETQRNKGNFPGRFSGRQFSNSRSEMNVSTLELGDSALYLCASSLSRGTAEQYFGPGTRLTVT.

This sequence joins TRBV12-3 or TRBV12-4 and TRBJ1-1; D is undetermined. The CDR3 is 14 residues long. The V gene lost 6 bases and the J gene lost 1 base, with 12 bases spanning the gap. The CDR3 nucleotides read TGTGCCAGCAGAATCCCCGCAGGGAACACTGAAGCTTTCTTT. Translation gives CASRIPAGNTEAFF.

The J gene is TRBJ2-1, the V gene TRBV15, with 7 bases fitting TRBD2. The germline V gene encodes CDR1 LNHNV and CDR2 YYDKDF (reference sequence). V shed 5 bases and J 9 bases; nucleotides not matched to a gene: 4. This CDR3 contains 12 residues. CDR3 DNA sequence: TGTGCCACCAGCGTCGGGAGGAGTGAGCAGTTCTTC. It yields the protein CATSVGRSEQFF.

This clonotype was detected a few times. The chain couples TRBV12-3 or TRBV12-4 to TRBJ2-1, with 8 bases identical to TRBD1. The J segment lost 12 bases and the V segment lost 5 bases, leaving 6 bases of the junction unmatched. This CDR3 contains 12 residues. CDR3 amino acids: CASSGQGPRQFF. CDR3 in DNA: TGTGCCAGCAGTGGACAGGGACCAAGGCAGTTCTTC.

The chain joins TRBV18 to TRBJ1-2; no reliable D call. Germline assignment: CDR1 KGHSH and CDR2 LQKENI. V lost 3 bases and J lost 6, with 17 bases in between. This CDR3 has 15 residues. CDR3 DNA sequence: TGTGCCAGCTCACCGGGCGGTGCGGCAGTTAATGGCTACACCTTC. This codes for CASSPGGAAVNGYTF. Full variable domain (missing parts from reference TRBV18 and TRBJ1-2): NAGVMQNPRHLVRRRGQEARLRCSPMKGHSHVYWYRQLPEEGLKFMVYLQKENIIDESGMPKERFSAEFPKEGPSILRIQQVVRGDSAAYFCASSPGGAAVNGYTFGSGTRLTVV.

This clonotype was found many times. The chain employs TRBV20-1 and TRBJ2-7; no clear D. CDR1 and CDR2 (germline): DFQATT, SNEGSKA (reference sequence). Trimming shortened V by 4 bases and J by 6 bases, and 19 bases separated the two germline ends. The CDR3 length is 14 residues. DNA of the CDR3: TGCAGTGCTAACCCCCTCGAACTCTCCGGCGAGCAGTACTTC. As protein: CSANPLELSGEQYF.

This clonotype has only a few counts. The CDR3 region is CASRWGQLNTGELFF. The CDR3 bases are TGCGCCAGCCGCTGGGGACAGTTGAACACCGGGGAGCTGTTTTTT. This sequence joins TRBV5-1 and TRBJ2-2, with 7 bases matching TRBD1. Looked up from germline, CDR1 is SGHRS and CDR2 is YFSETQ. Unmatched junction bases numbered 7, after V lost 7 bases and J lost 1 base. This CDR3 has 15 amino acids. Complete variable domain (other parts from reference TRBV5-1 and TRBJ2-2): KAGVTQTPRYLIKTRGQQVTLSCSPISGHRSVSWYQQTPGQGLQFLFEYFSETQRNKGNFPGRFSGRQFSNSRSEMNVSTLELGDSALYLCASRWGQLNTGELFFGEGSRLTVL.

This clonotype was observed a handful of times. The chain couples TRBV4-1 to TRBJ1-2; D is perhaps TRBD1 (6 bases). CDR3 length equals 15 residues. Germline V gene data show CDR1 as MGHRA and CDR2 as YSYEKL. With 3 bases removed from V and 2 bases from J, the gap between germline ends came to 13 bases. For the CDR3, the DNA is TGCGCCAGCAGCCAGCCAACCCAGGGGAACTATGGCTACACCTTC. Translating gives CASSQPTQGNYGYTF.

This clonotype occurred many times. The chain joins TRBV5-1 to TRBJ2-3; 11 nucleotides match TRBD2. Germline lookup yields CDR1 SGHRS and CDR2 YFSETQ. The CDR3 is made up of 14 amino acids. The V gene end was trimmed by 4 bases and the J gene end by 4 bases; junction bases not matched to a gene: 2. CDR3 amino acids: CASSVLAGADTQYF. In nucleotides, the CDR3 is TGCGCCAGCAGCGTACTAGCGGGAGCAGATACGCAGTATTTT. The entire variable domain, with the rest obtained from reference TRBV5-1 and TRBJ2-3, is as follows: KAGVTQTPRYLIKTRGQQVTLSCSPISGHRSVSWYQQTPGQGLQFLFEYFSETQRNKGNFPGRFSGRQFSNSRSEMNVSTLELGDSALYLCASSVLAGADTQYFGPGTRLTVL.

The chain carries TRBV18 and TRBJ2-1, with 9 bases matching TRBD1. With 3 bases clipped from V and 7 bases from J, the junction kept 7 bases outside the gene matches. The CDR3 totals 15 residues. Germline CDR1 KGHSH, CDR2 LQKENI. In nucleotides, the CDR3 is TGTGCCAGCTCACCCCTCGGGACAGGGTTAAATGAGCAGTTCTTC. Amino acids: CASSPLGTGLNEQFF.

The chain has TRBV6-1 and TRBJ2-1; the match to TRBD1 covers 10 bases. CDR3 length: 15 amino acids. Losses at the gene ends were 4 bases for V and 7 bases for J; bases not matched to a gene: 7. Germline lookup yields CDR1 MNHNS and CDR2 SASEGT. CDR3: CASSGRRGQGNEQFF. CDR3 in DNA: TGTGCCAGCAGTGGACGGCGGGGACAGGGGAATGAGCAGTTCTTC.

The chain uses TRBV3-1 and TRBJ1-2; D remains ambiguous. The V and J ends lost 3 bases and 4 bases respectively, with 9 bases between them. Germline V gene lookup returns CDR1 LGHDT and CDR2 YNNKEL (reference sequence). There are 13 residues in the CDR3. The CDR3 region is CASSQGNSYGYTF. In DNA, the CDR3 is TGTGCCAGCAGCCAGGGGAACAGCTATGGCTACACCTTC. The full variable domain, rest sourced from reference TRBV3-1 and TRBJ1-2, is DTAVSQTPKYLVTQMGNDKSIKCEQNLGHDTMYWYKQDSKKFLKIMFSYNNKELIINETVPNRFSPKSPDKAHLNLHINSLELGDSAVYFCASSQGNSYGYTFGSGTRLTVV.

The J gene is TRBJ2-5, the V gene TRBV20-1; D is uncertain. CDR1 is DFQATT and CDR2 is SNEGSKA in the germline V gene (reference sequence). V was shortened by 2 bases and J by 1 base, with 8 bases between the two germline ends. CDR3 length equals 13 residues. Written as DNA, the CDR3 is TGCAGTGCTAGAAGGAACATCCAAGAGACCCAGTACTTC. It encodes CSARRNIQETQYF.

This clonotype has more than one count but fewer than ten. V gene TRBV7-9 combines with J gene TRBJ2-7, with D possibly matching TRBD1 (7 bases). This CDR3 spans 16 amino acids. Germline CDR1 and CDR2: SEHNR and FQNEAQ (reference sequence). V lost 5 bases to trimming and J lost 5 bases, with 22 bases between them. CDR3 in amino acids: CASSHRQGRSGDEQYF. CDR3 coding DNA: TGTGCCAGCAGCCATCGACAGGGACGGTCGGGGGACGAGCAGTACTTC.

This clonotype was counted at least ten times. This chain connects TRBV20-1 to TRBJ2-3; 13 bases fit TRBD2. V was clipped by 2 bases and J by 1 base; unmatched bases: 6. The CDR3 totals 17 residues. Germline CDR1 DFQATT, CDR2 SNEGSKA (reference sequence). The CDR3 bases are TGCAGTGCTAGATCGACTAGCGGGAGGAGGGGCACAGATACGCAGTATTTT. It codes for CSARSTSGRRGTDTQYF.

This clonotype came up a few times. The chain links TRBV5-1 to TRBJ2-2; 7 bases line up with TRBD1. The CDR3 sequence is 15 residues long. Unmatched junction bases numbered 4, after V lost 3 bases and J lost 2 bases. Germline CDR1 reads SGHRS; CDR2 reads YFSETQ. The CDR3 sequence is CASSSGGSNTGELFF. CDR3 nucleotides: TGCGCCAGCAGCTCAGGGGGTAGCAACACCGGGGAGCTGTTTTTT.

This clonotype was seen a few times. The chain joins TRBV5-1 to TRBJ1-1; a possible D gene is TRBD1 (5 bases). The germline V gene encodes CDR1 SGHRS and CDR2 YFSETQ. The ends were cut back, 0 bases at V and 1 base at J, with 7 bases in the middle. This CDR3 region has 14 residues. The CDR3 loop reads CASSLVGQNTEAFF. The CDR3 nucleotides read TGCGCCAGCAGCTTGGTTGGACAGAACACTGAAGCTTTCTTT.